These 29 T cell receptor beta chains share one sample of origin, sequenced in a study of identical twins. TCRdb ran MiXCR on the 5' RACE reads and lists one entry per CDR3 protein. In the table there are more than 650,000 distinct CDR3 sequences, less than 7% of which are singletons. The sequencing sample was made of naive T cells sorted from blood. These receptors came from a man younger than 35 in good health.

This chain connects TRBV7-8 to TRBJ2-7, with 7 bases matching TRBD1. The CDR3 is made up of 15 amino acids. With V trimmed by 5 bases and J by 1 base, 8 bases remained unmatched. The germline V gene has CDR1 SGHVS and CDR2 FQNEAQ. CDR3 in amino acids: CASSPTGKRSYEQYV. CDR3 nucleotide sequence: TGTGCCAGCAGCCCGACAGGGAAGAGATCCTACGAGCAGTACGTC.

In this sample, this clonotype turned up many times. The chain has TRBV10-3 and TRBJ1-4; 8 nucleotides line up with TRBD1. Germline V lookup: CDR1 ENHRY, CDR2 SYGVKD. J lost 8 bases, V lost 3 bases, and 2 bases had no gene match. The CDR3 contains 13 residues. DNA of the CDR3: TGTGCCATCAGTGAAGGACAGGGAGAAAAACTGTTTTTT. This sequence encodes CAISEGQGEKLFF.

Many counts were recorded for this clonotype. The V and J genes are TRBV20-1 and TRBJ2-5; TRBD2 is a possible D gene (6 bases). Trimming stripped 1 base from V and 5 bases from J, with 17 bases between. Germline V gene sequence: CDR1 DFQATT, CDR2 SNEGSKA (reference sequence). The CDR3 extends over 15 amino acids. Written as DNA, the CDR3 is TGCAGTGCTAGAGCAACGGGGGATTGGTCTGAGACCCAGTACTTC. Translated, it gives CSARATGDWSETQYF.

Ten or more counts support this clonotype. The gene calls are TRBV24-1 and TRBJ1-2; D gene unclear. The CDR3 spans 13 residues. Trimming shortened V by 3 bases and J by 4 bases, and 8 bases separated the two germline ends. Germline V gene data show CDR1 as KGHDR and CDR2 as SFDVKD. The CDR3 nucleotides read TGTGCCACCAGTGATAGGAATCTCTATGGCTACACCTTC. This encodes CATSDRNLYGYTF.

This clonotype was seen more than once but under ten times. The rearrangement joins TRBV27 to TRBJ2-1; no clear D. V dropped 3 bases and J dropped 3 bases, with 12 bases sitting between them. CDR1 and CDR2 (germline): MNHEY, SMNVEV (reference sequence). CDR3 length: 15 amino acids. The CDR3 DNA is TGTGCCAGCAGTTTGTGGGTAGCAGTCTACAATGAGCAGTTCTTC. Encoded protein: CASSLWVAVYNEQFF.

This clonotype was recorded at least ten times. This chain connects TRBV7-3 to TRBJ2-2; no clear D gene. This CDR3 has 16 residues. Trimming removed 1 base at V and 0 bases at J, with 9 bases between. CDR1 and CDR2 (germline): SGHTA, FQGTGA. The CDR3 reads CASSLSSLPNTGELFF. Here the CDR3 DNA reads TGTGCCAGCAGCTTAAGCAGCCTCCCGAACACCGGGGAGCTGTTTTTT.

This clonotype was counted at least ten times. The V and J genes are TRBV12-3 or TRBV12-4 and TRBJ2-1; D not certain. The CDR3 covers 14 residues. V was shortened by 6 bases and J by 0 bases, with 9 bases between the two germline ends. CDR3 sequence reads: CASSPGGSYNEQFF. In nucleotides, the CDR3 is TGTGCCAGCAGCCCCGGTGGCTCCTACAATGAGCAGTTCTTC.

This clonotype appeared many times. This chain connects TRBV12-3 or TRBV12-4 to TRBJ2-1; a possible D gene is TRBD2 (7 bases). V lost 6 bases and J lost 9, with 18 bases in between. This CDR3 region has 14 residues. CDR3 amino acids: CASSQGRGAGEQFF. For the CDR3, the DNA is TGTGCCAGCAGCCAAGGCCGGGGGGCCGGTGAGCAGTTCTTC.

This clonotype was seen at least ten times. V gene TRBV6-2 or TRBV6-3 combines with J gene TRBJ1-1; TRBD1 is a possible D gene (6 bases). Looked up from germline, CDR1 is MNHEY and CDR2 is SVGEGT. Trimming left V 8 bases short and J 1 base short, with 20 bases between. This CDR3 has 16 residues. This CDR3 is CASGPKGVPSNTEAFF. Written as DNA, the CDR3 is TGTGCCAGCGGGCCTAAGGGGGTCCCATCGAACACTGAAGCTTTCTTT.

This clonotype was picked up a small number of times. The V call is TRBV6-5, the J call TRBJ1-3; perhaps TRBD1 as D (5 bases). Germline assignment: CDR1 MNHEY and CDR2 SVGAGI. The CDR3 extends over 14 amino acids. V was shortened by 4 bases and J by 0 bases, with 7 bases between the two germline ends. This CDR3 is CASSFDSSGNTIYF. The CDR3, as DNA: TGTGCCAGCAGTTTCGACAGCTCTGGAAACACCATATATTTT.

The rearrangement uses TRBV18 and TRBJ2-1; D is perhaps TRBD1 or TRBD2 (5 bases each). CDR1 and CDR2 from the germline V gene are KGHSH and LQKENI. The CDR3 has 16 amino acids. Deletions cut 3 bases from V and 8 bases from J, with 20 bases between. The CDR3 bases are TGTGCCAGCTCACCGAGAAAGTCGGGGCGGCGCGATGAGCAGTTCTTC. This sequence encodes CASSPRKSGRRDEQFF. The full variable domain, with the rest looked up from reference TRBV18 and TRBJ2-1, is NAGVMQNPRHLVRRRGQEARLRCSPMKGHSHVYWYRQLPEEGLKFMVYLQKENIIDESGMPKERFSAEFPKEGPSILRIQQVVRGDSAAYFCASSPRKSGRRDEQFFGPGTRLTVL.

This clonotype was detected many times. The J gene is TRBJ2-1, the V gene TRBV24-1, with 9 bases aligning to TRBD2. The J segment lost 2 bases and the V segment lost 0 bases, leaving 4 bases of the junction unmatched. Per the germline V gene, CDR1 is KGHDR and CDR2 is SFDVKD. This CDR3 region has 17 residues. The CDR3 is CATSDLSSGTTYNEQFF. CDR3 DNA sequence: TGTGCCACCAGTGATTTGTCTAGCGGGACCACCTACAATGAGCAGTTCTTC.

There are many counts of this clonotype. The V call is TRBV29-1, the J call TRBJ2-5; a weak D match, TRBD2 (5 bases). CDR3 size: 11 residues. Looked up from germline, CDR1 is SQVTM and CDR2 is ANQGSEA. The ends were cut back, 4 bases at V and 5 bases at J, with 8 bases in the middle. CDR3 in DNA: TGCAGCGTTGGTCCGGGGGAGACCCAGTACTTC. It translates to CSVGPGETQYF. The variable domain in full, completed from reference TRBV29-1 and TRBJ2-5, reads SAVISQKPSRDICQRGTSLTIQCQVDSQVTMMFWYRQQPGQSLTLIATANQGSEATYESGFVIDKFPISRPNLTFSTLTVSNMSPEDSSIYLCSVGPGETQYFGPGTRLLVL.

The chain carries TRBV5-1 and TRBJ2-3; 8 bases agree with TRBD2. This CDR3 has 17 residues. V dropped 2 bases and J dropped 3; count of bases not matched to a gene: 11. Germline lookup yields CDR1 SGHRS and CDR2 YFSETQ. DNA for the CDR3: TGCGCCAGCAGCTTTAGCGGGGTTTCTAGAGGTACAGATACGCAGTATTTT. Its translation: CASSFSGVSRGTDTQYF.

Ten or more counts support this clonotype. This chain links TRBV28 with TRBJ1-2; 10 nucleotides agree with TRBD1. V trimming: 5 bases; J trimming: 6 bases; junction bases outside the gene matches: 3. Germline lookup yields CDR1 MDHEN and CDR2 SYDVKM. This CDR3 has 13 residues. CDR3 sequence: CASSPTGGDGYTF. CDR3 nucleotides: TGTGCCAGCAGTCCGACAGGGGGCGATGGCTACACCTTC.

This clonotype was observed a handful of times. The J gene is TRBJ2-2, the V gene TRBV12-3 or TRBV12-4; 8 bases map to TRBD2. The CDR3 spans 17 residues. Unmatched junction bases numbered 13, after V lost 5 bases and J lost 5 bases. The CDR3 DNA is TGTGCCAGCAGTCACCCTTCGCGGGCTAGCGGGACCGGGGAGCTGTTTTTT. Residues: CASSHPSRASGTGELFF.

This clonotype was counted between two and nine times. The chain joins TRBV20-1 to TRBJ2-7; D gene ambiguous. The V gene lost 3 bases and the J gene lost 3 bases, with 9 bases spanning the gap. Germline CDR1 reads DFQATT; CDR2 reads SNEGSKA (reference sequence). The CDR3 consists of 12 residues. CDR3 sequence (DNA): TGCAGTGCTAGCCCGAATGTCTACGAGCAGTACTTC. Amino acid sequence: CSASPNVYEQYF.

In this sample, this clonotype turned up a few times. The chain uses TRBV3-1 and TRBJ2-4, with 7 bases aligning to TRBD2. The CDR3 length is 15 residues. Germline CDR1 LGHDT, CDR2 YNNKEL (reference sequence). The V and J ends lost 1 base and 8 bases, in that order; junction bases with no gene match: 8. CDR3 nucleotide sequence: TGTGCCAGCAGCCAAGCCGGGGGGAGAAGGGACATTCAGTACTTC. Amino acids: CASSQAGGRRDIQYF.

The rearrangement links TRBV20-1 to TRBJ2-2, with D perhaps TRBD2 (6 bases). The CDR3 has 14 residues. Germline V gene lookup returns CDR1 DFQATT and CDR2 SNEGSKA (reference sequence). V gave up 0 bases and J gave up 5 bases, with 10 bases separating them. CDR3: CSARDLGGTGELFF. Here the CDR3 DNA reads TGCAGTGCTAGAGATCTGGGGGGTACCGGGGAGCTGTTTTTT.

The sample holds many counts of this clonotype. The chain couples TRBV25-1 to TRBJ2-1; 11 bases are a match to TRBD2. Germline assignment: CDR1 MGHDK and CDR2 SYGVNS. Unmatched junction bases numbered 2, after V lost 3 bases and J lost 4 bases. The CDR3 contains 15 residues. The CDR3 loop reads CASSDSGRGYNEQFF. CDR3 nucleotides: TGTGCCAGCAGTGATAGCGGGAGGGGTTACAATGAGCAGTTCTTC.

This clonotype was observed many times. This sequence joins TRBV6-2 or TRBV6-3 and TRBJ2-5; D unresolved. The CDR3 length is 12 residues. Germline CDR1 reads MNHEY; CDR2 reads SVGEGT. Trimming removed 8 bases from V and 5 bases from J, with 12 bases in between. Written as DNA, the CDR3 is TGTGCCAGCGGATCAACCGCGGAGACCCAGTACTTC. Its translation: CASGSTAETQYF.

The sample holds many counts of this clonotype. The CDR3 protein is CSATSAVGGYGYTF. The CDR3 region has the DNA TGCAGTGCTACTAGTGCGGTGGGAGGCTATGGCTACACCTTC. The chain links TRBV20-1 to TRBJ1-2; D is unresolved. The length of the CDR3 is 14 residues. Deletions cut 4 bases from V and 4 bases from J, with 16 bases between. Germline CDR1 is DFQATT and CDR2 is SNEGSKA (reference sequence).

Many counts were recorded for this clonotype. J is TRBJ2-3 and V is TRBV11-2; 10 nucleotides match TRBD2. Germline V gives CDR1 SGHAT, CDR2 FQNNGV. The CDR3 covers 19 residues. V was pared by 3 bases and J by 0 bases, with 12 bases of the junction left unmatched. CDR3 DNA sequence: TGTGCCAGCAGCTTTAAACGGGGACTAGCGATAACTAGCACAGATACGCAGTATTTT. Residues: CASSFKRGLAITSTDTQYF.

This chain uses TRBV5-1 with TRBJ2-3; D uncertain. This CDR3 comprises 14 residues. V was trimmed by 0 bases and J by 4 bases, leaving 9 bases between them. Germline V gene lookup returns CDR1 SGHRS and CDR2 YFSETQ. Here the CDR3 DNA reads TGCGCCAGCAGCTTGGAAGTCCCGTCAGATACGCAGTATTTT. Translated, it gives CASSLEVPSDTQYF.

Ten or more counts support this clonotype. The V and J genes are TRBV24-1 and TRBJ1-1; D unclear. This CDR3 region has 16 residues. V lost 3 bases and J lost 1, with 14 bases in between. CDR1 and CDR2 from the germline V gene are KGHDR and SFDVKD. For the CDR3, the DNA is TGTGCCACCAGTGATCCGCAGGAACACCCGAACACTGAAGCTTTCTTT. Amino acid sequence: CATSDPQEHPNTEAFF.

Ten or more counts support this clonotype. This chain uses TRBV7-2 with TRBJ2-7, with no clear D. Between the trimmed V and J ends, which lost 4 bases and 0 bases, there was a span of 10 bases. CDR3 length: 14 amino acids. Germline V lookup: CDR1 SGHTA, CDR2 FQGNSA. The CDR3 region is CASSSDLYSYEQYF. The CDR3 bases are TGTGCCAGCAGCTCGGACCTATACTCCTACGAGCAGTACTTC.

This chain uses TRBV28 with TRBJ2-1; a weak D match, TRBD2 (7 bases). The CDR3 length is 16 residues. V dropped 5 bases and J dropped 4 bases, with 18 bases sitting between them. The germline V gene has CDR1 MDHEN and CDR2 SYDVKM. The CDR3 sequence: CASSDPEGEGYNEQFF. The CDR3 DNA is TGTGCCAGCAGTGACCCGGAGGGGGAGGGGTACAATGAGCAGTTCTTC.

The gene calls are TRBV7-2 and TRBJ1-5, with TRBD1 as a possible D gene (5 bases). V was pared by 7 bases and J by 5 bases, with 12 bases between. The CDR3 loop spans 13 amino acids. Germline V gene sequence: CDR1 SGHTA, CDR2 FQGNSA. CDR3 sequence: CASTLGVDQPQHF. The CDR3 DNA is TGTGCCAGCACCCTAGGGGTCGATCAGCCCCAGCATTTT. The full variable domain, with the rest looked up from reference TRBV7-2 and TRBJ1-5, is GAGVSQSPSNKVTEKGKDVELRCDPISGHTALYWYRQSLGQGLEFLIYFQGNSAPDKSGLPSDRFSAERTGGSVSTLTIQRTQQEDSAVYLCASTLGVDQPQHFGDGTRLSIL.

This clonotype was seen many times. The chain couples TRBV4-1 to TRBJ2-6, with D unresolved. V was cut by 4 bases and J by 2 bases, with 6 bases left in between. This CDR3 spans 14 amino acids. The V gene's germline CDR1 is MGHRA and CDR2 YSYEKL. The CDR3 DNA follows: TGCGCCAGCAGCCCTGGGCCTGGGGCCAACGTCCTGACTTTC. Translated: CASSPGPGANVLTF.